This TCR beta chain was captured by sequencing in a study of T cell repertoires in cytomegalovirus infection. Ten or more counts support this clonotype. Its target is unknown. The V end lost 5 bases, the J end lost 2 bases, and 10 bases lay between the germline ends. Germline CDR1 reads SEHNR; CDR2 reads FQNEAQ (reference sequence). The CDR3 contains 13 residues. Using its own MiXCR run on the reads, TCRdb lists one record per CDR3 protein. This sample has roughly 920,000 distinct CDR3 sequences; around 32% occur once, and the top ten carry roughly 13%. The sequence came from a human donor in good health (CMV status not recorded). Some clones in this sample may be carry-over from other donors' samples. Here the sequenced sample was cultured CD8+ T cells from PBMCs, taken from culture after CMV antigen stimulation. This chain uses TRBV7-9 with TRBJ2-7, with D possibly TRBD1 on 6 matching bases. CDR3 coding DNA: TGTGCCAGCAGCCCCCAGGGGACCTACGAGCAGTACGTC. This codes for CASSPQGTYEQYV.